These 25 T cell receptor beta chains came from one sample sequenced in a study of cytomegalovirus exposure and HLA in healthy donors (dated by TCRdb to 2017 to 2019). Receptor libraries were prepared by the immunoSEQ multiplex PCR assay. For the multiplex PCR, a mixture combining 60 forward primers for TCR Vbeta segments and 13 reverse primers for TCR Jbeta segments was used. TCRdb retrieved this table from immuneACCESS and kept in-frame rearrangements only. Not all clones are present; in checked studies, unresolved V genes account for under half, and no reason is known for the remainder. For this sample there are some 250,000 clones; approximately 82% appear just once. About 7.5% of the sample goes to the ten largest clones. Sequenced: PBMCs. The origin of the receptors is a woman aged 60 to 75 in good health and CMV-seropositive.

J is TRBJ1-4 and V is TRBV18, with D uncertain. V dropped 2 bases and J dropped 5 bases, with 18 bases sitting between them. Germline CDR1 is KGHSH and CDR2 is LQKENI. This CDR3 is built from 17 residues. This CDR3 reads CASSPDLLGRTNEKLFF. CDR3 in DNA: TGTGCCAGCTCACCAGATCTACTGGGGAGAACCAATGAAAAACTGTTTTTT.

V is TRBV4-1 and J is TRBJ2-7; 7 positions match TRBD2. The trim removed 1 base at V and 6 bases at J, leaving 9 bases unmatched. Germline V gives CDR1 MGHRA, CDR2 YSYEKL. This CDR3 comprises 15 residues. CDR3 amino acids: CASSQVGGRSSEQYF. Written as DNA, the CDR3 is TGCGCCAGCAGCCAAGTAGGCGGGAGATCGAGCGAGCAGTACTTC.

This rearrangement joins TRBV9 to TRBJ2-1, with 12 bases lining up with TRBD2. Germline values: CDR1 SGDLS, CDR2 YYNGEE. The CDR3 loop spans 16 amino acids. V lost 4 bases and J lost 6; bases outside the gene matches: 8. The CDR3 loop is CASSPRLAGEGNEQFF. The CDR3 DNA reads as TGTGCCAGCAGCCCCAGACTAGCGGGAGAAGGCAATGAGCAGTTCTTC.

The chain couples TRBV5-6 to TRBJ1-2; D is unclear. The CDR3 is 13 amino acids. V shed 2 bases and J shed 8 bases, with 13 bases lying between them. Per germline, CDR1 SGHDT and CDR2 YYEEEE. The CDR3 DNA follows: TGTGCCAGCAGCTTCTCTAATCCGGGGGGCTACACCTTC. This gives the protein CASSFSNPGGYTF.

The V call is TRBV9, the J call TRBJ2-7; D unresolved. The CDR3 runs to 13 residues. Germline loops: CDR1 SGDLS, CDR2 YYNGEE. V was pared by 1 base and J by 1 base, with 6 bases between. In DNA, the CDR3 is TGTGCCAGCAGCGTAAATCCTTCCTACGAGCAGTACTTC. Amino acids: CASSVNPSYEQYF.

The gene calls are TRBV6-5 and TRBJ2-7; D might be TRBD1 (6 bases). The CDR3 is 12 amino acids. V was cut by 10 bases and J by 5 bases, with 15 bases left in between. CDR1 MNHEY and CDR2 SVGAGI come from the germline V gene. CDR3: CATTSRGNEQYF. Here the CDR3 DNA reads TGTGCCACCACATCGAGGGGGAACGAGCAGTACTTC.

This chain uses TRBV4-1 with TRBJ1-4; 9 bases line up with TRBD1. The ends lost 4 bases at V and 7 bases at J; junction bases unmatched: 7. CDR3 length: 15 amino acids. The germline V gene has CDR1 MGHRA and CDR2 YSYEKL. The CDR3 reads CASSLTGGVPEKLFF. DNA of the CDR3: TGCGCCAGCAGCCTCACAGGGGGCGTCCCTGAAAAACTGTTTTTT.

Here the CDR3 reads CASSRTGTGTGNTIYF. In DNA, the CDR3 is TGTGCCAGCAGCCGGACCGGGACAGGGACCGGAAACACCATATATTTT. The chain employs TRBV5-4 and TRBJ1-3, with 9 bases matching TRBD1. CDR1 is SGHNT, CDR2 YYREEE, per germline (reference sequence). CDR3 length: 16 residues. V trimming: 4 bases; J trimming: 4 bases; junction bases outside the gene matches: 9.

The CDR3 sequence: CASSVDRSSTDTQYF. In nucleotides, the CDR3 is TGTGCCAGCAGCGTAGACAGGTCTAGCACAGATACGCAGTATTTT. The J gene is TRBJ2-3, the V gene TRBV9, with D possibly being TRBD1 (5 bases). V was pared by 0 bases and J by 0 bases, with 8 bases between. The CDR3 is made up of 15 amino acids. The germline CDR1 and CDR2 sequences are SGDLS and YYNGEE. Complete variable domain (other parts from reference TRBV9 and TRBJ2-3): DSGVTQTPKHLITATGQRVTLRCSPRSGDLSVYWYQQSLDQGLQFLIQYYNGEERAKGNILERFSAQQFPDLHSELNLSSLELGDSALYFCASSVDRSSTDTQYFGPGTRLTVL.

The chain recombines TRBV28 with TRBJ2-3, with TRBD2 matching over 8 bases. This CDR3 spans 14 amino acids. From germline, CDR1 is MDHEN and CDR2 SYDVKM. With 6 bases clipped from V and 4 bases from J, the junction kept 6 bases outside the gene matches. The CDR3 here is CASRRGGNADTQYF. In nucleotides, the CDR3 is TGTGCCAGCAGACGCGGGGGGAATGCAGATACGCAGTATTTT.

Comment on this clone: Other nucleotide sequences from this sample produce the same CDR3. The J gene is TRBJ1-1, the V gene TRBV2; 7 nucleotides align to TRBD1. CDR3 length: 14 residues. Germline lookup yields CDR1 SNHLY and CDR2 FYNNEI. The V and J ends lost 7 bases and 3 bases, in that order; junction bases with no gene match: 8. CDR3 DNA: TGTGCCAGCATGAAAGACAGGGTAGACACTGAAGCTTTCTTT. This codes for CASMKDRVDTEAFF.

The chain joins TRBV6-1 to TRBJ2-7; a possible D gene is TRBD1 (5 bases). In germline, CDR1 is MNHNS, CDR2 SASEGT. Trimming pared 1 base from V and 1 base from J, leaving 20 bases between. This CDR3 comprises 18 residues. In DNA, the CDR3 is TGTGCCAGCAGTGAAGAGAGACAGAATTTCGGATTTTCCTACGAGCAGTACTTC. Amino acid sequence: CASSEERQNFGFSYEQYF.

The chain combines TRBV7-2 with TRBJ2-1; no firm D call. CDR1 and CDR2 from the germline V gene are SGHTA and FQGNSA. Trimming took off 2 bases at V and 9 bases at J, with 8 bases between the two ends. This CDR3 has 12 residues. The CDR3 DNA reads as TGTGCCAGCAGCTTATTGGCAAGTGAGCAGTTCTTC. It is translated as CASSLLASEQFF.

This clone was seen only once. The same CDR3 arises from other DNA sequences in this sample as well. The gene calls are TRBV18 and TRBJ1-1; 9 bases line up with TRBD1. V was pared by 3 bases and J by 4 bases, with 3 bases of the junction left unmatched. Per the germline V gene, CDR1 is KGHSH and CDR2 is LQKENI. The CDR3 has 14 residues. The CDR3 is CASSPGQGVTEAFF. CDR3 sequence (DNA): TGTGCCAGCTCACCGGGACAGGGTGTCACTGAAGCTTTCTTT.

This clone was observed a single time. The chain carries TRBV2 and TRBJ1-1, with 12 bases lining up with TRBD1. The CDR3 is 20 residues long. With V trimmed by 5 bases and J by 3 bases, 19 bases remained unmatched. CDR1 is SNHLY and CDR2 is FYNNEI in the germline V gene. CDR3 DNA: TGTGCCAGCAGTCACACTAGGGGACAGGGGGCCGGTTCGCGCTACACTGAAGCTTTCTTT. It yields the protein CASSHTRGQGAGSRYTEAFF.

As DNA, the CDR3 is TGTGCCAGAAGCGTCGACGGGAGGGATCCCCAAGAGACCCAGTACTTC. Amino acid sequence: CARSVDGRDPQETQYF. The chain couples TRBV5-3 to TRBJ2-5; 8 nucleotides align to TRBD2. TRBV5-3 is known as an ORF, though its function is uncertain. The CDR3 is made up of 16 amino acids. V lost 4 bases and J lost 1; bases outside the gene matches: 9.

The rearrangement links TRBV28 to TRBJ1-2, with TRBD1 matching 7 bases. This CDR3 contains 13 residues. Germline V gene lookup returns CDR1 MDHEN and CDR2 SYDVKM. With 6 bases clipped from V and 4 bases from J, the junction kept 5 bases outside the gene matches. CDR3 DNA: TGTGCCAGCAGGCCCGGGACAGCCTATGGCTACACCTTC. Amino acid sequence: CASRPGTAYGYTF.

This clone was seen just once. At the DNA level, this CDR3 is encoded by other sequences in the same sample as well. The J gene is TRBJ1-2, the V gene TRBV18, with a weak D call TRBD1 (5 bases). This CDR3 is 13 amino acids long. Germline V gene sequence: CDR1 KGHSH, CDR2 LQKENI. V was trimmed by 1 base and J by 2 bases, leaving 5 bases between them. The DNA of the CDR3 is TGTGCCAGCTCACCACAGGGGAACTATGGCTACACCTTC. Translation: CASSPQGNYGYTF.

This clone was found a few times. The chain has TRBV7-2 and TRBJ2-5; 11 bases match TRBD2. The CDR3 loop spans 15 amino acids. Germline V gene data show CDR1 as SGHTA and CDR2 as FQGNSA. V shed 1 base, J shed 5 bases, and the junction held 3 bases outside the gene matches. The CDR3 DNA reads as TGTGCCAGCAGCTTAGAACTAGCGGGAGCGGAGACCCAGTACTTC. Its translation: CASSLELAGAETQYF.

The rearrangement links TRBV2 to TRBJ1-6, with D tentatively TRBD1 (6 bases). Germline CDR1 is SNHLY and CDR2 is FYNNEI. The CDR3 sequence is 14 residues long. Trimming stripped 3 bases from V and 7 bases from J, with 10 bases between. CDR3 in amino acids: CASSDRGSNSPLHF. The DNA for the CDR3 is TGTGCCAGCAGTGACAGGGGAAGCAATTCACCCCTCCACTTT. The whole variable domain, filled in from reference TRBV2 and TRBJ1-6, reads EPEVTQTPSHQVTQMGQEVILRCVPISNHLYFYWYRQILGQKVEFLVSFYNNEISEKSEIFDDQFSVERPDGSNFTLKIRSTKLEDSAMYFCASSDRGSNSPLHFGNGTRLTVT.

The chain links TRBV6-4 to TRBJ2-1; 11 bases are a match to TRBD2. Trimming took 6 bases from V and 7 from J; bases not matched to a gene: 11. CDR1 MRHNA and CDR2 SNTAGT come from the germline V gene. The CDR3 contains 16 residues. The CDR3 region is CASRFLAGGFRNEQFF. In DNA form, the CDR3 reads TGTGCCAGCAGATTCCTAGCGGGAGGTTTCAGGAATGAGCAGTTCTTC.

CDR3 region: CAWRGAGEGSYEQYF. CDR3 coding DNA: TGTGCCTGGAGGGGAGCGGGAGAAGGGTCCTACGAGCAGTACTTC. The V gene is TRBV30, the J gene TRBJ2-7; 8 nucleotides align to TRBD2. The V segment lost 3 bases and the J segment 1 base; nucleotides outside the gene matches: 8. The germline V gene has CDR1 GTSNPN and CDR2 SVGIG (reference sequence). This CDR3 spans 15 amino acids.

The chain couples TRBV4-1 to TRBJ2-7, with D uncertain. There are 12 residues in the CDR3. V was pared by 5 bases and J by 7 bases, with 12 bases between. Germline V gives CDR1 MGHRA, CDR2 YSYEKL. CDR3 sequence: CASSEWSGEQYF. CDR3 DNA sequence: TGCGCCAGCAGCGAGTGGTCGGGTGAGCAGTACTTC.

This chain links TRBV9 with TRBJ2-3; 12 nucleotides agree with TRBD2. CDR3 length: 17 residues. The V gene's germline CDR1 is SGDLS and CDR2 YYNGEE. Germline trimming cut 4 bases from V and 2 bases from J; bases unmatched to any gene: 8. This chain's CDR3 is CASSLGLAGGDTDTQYF. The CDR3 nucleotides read TGTGCCAGCAGCTTGGGTCTAGCGGGAGGGGACACAGATACGCAGTATTTT.

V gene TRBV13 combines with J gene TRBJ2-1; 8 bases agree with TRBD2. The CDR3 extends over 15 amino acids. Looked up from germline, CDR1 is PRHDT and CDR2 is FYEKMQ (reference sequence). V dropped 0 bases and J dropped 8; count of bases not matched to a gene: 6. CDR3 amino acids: CASSLGGRADYEQFF. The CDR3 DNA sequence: TGTGCCAGCAGCTTAGGCGGGAGGGCCGATTATGAGCAGTTCTTC.